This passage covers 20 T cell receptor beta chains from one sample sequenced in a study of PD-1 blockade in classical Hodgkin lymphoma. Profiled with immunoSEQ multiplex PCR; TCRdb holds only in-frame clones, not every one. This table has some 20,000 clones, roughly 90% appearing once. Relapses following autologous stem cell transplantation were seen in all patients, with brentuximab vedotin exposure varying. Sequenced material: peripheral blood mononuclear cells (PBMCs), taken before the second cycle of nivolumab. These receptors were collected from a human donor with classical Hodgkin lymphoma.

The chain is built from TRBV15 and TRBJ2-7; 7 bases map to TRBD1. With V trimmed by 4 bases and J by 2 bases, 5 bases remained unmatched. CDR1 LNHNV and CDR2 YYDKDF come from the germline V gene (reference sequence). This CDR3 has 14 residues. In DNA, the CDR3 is TGTGCCACCAGCAAGGGACAGTCGGCCTACGAGCAGTACTTC. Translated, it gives CATSKGQSAYEQYF.

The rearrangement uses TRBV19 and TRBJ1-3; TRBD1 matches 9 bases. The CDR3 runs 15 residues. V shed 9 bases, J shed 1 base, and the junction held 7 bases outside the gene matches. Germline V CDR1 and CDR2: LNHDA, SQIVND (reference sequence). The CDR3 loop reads CASADRGLSGNTIYF. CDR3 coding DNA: TGTGCCAGCGCGGACAGGGGCCTTTCTGGAAACACCATATATTTT.

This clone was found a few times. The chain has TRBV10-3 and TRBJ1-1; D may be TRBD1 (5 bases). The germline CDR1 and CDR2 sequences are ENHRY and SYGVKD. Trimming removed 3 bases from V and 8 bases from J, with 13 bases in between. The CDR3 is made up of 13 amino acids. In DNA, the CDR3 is TGTGCCATCAGTGAAAGCGGGGGTTCAGAAGCTTTCTTT. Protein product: CAISESGGSEAFF.

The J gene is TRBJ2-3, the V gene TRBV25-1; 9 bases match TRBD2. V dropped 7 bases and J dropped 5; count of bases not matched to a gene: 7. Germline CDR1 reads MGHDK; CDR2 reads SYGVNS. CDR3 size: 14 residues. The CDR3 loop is CASNPAGGRDTQYF. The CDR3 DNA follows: TGTGCCAGCAATCCAGCGGGGGGTCGAGATACGCAGTATTTT.

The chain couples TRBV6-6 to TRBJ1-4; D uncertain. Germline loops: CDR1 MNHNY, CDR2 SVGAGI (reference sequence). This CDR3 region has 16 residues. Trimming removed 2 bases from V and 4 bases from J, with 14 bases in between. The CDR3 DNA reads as TGTGCCAGCAGTTACGGAGGACGGCTACTTAATGAAAAACTGTTTTTT. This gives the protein CASSYGGRLLNEKLFF.

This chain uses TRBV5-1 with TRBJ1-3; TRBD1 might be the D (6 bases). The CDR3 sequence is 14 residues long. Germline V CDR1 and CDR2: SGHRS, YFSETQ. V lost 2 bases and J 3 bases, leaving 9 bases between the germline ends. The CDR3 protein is CASSLTGIGNTIYF. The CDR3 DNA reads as TGCGCCAGCAGCTTAACAGGGATTGGAAACACCATATATTTT.

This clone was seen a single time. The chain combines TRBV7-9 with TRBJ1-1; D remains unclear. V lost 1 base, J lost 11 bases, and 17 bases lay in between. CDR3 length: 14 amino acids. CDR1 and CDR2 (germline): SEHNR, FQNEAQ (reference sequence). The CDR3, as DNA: TGTGCCAGCAGCTTAGTTGAGGGCCTTATAGGGGCTTTCTTT. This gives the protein CASSLVEGLIGAFF.

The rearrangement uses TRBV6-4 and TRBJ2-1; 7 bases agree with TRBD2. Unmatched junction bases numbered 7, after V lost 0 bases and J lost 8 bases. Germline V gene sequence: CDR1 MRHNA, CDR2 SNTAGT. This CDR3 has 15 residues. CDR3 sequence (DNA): TGTGCCAGCAGTGACTCGTCTAGCGGTGGGGATGAGCAGTTCTTC. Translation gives CASSDSSSGGDEQFF.

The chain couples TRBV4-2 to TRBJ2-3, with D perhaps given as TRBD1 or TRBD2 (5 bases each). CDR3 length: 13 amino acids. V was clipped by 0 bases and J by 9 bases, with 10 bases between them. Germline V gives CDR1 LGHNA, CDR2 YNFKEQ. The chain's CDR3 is CASSQDAGRTQYF. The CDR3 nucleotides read TGTGCCAGCAGCCAAGATGCAGGGAGAACGCAGTATTTT.

CDR3 DNA: TGTGCCAGCAGGCTACTAGCGGGGGGAGGGACCCAGTACTTC. It specifies CASRLLAGGGTQYF. The V gene is TRBV2, the J gene TRBJ2-5, with 12 positions matching TRBD2. The CDR3 extends over 14 amino acids. V was clipped by 6 bases and J by 7 bases; unmatched bases: 6. The V gene's germline CDR1 is SNHLY and CDR2 FYNNEI.

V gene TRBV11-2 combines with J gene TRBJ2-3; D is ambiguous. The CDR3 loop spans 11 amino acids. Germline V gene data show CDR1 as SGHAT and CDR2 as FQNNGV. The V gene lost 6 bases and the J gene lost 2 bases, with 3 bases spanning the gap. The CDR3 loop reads CASRTTDTQYF. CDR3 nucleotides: TGTGCCAGCAGGACCACAGATACGCAGTATTTT.

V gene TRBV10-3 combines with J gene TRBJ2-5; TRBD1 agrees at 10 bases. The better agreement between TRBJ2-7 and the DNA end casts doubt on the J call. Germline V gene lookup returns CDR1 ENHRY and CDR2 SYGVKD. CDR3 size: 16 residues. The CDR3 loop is CATSIQRDRGGHEQYF. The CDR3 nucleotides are TGTGCCACCTCCATTCAACGGGACAGGGGAGGTCACGAGCAGTACTTC.

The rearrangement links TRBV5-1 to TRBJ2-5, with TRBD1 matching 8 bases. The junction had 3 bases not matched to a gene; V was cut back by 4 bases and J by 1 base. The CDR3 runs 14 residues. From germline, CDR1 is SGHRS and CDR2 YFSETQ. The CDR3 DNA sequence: TGCGCCAGCAGCCCGGGACAGGCCCAAGAGACCCAGTACTTC. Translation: CASSPGQAQETQYF.

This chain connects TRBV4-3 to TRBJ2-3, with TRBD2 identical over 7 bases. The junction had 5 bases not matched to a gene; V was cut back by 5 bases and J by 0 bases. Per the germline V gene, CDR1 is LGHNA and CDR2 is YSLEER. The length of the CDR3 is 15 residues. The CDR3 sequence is CASSTQAGSTDTQYF. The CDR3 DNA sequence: TGCGCCAGCAGCACCCAAGCGGGAAGCACAGATACGCAGTATTTT.

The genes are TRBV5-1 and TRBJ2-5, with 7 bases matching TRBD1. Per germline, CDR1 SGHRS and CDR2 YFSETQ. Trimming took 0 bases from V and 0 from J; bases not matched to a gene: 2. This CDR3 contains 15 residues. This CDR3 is CASSLAGQNQETQYF. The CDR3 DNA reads TGCGCCAGCAGCTTGGCGGGACAGAACCAAGAGACCCAGTACTTC.

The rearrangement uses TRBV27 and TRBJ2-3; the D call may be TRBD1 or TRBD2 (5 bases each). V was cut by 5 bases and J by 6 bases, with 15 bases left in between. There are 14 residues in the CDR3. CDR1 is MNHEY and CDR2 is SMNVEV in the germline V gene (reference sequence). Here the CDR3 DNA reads TGTGCCAGCAGTGTAGGAGGAGCAGGGGATACGCAGTATTTT. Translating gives CASSVGGAGDTQYF.

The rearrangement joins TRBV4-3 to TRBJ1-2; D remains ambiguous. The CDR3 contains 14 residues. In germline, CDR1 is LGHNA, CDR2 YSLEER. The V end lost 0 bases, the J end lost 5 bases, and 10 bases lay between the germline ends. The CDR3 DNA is TGCGCCAGCAGCCAAGACTGGCCTTCATATGGCTACACCTTC. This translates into CASSQDWPSYGYTF.

This CDR3 reads CASSIGVGPYQPQHF. The CDR3 nucleotides are TGTGCCAGTAGTATAGGGGTAGGGCCGTATCAGCCCCAGCATTTT. V and J are TRBV19 and TRBJ1-5; D uncertain. Germline V gene sequence: CDR1 LNHDA, CDR2 SQIVND (reference sequence). The CDR3 sequence is 15 residues long. V was trimmed by 1 base and J by 5 bases, leaving 12 bases between them. Using reference TRBV19 and TRBJ1-5 for the parts outside the CDR3, the full variable domain is DGGITQSPKYLFRKEGQNVTLSCEQNLNHDAMYWYRQDPGQGLRLIYYSQIVNDFQKGDIAEGYSVSREKKESFPLTVTSAQKNPTAFYLCASSIGVGPYQPQHFGDGTRLSIL.

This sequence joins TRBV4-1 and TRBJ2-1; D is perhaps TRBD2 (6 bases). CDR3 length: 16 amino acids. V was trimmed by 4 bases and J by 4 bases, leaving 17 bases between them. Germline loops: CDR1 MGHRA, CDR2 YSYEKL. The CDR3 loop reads CASSRDWGAGYNEQFF. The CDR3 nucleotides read TGCGCCAGCAGCCGCGATTGGGGCGCGGGGTACAATGAGCAGTTCTTC.

CDR3 region: CAISEPLGPGQGASGNTIYF. The CDR3 DNA reads as TGTGCCATCAGTGAGCCATTAGGGCCGGGACAGGGGGCTTCTGGAAACACCATATATTTT. V usage is TRBV10-3 and J usage is TRBJ1-3; 12 bases are a match to TRBD1. Germline loops: CDR1 ENHRY, CDR2 SYGVKD. The ends lost 2 bases at V and 1 base at J; junction bases unmatched: 12. This CDR3 has 20 amino acids.